This T cell receptor beta chain was recorded in a study of T cell changes during pregnancy in multiple sclerosis. The trim removed 5 bases at V and 8 bases at J, leaving 11 bases unmatched. The CDR3 loop spans 15 amino acids. Germline CDR1 and CDR2: SNHLY and FYNNEI. Method: immunoSEQ multiplex PCR; TCRdb's copy keeps in-frame clones and lacks some. The table shows 30,000 to 35,000 clones, with 89% occurring only once. The sequences come from CD8+ T cells from peripheral blood mononuclear cells, collected in the second trimester of pregnancy. This receptor was taken from a female donor with multiple sclerosis, enrolled in a pregnancy study. The V and J genes are TRBV2 and TRBJ2-1, with 8 bases identical to TRBD2. CDR3 DNA sequence: TGTGCCAGCAGTACAGCCGGGACGGGAGGGGATGAGCAGTTCTTC. Its translation: CASSTAGTGGDEQFF. The entire variable domain, with the rest obtained from reference TRBV2 and TRBJ2-1, is as follows: EPEVTQTPSHQVTQMGQEVILRCVPISNHLYFYWYRQILGQKVEFLVSFYNNEISEKSEIFDDQFSVERPDGSNFTLKIRSTKLEDSAMYFCASSTAGTGGDEQFFGPGTRLTVL.